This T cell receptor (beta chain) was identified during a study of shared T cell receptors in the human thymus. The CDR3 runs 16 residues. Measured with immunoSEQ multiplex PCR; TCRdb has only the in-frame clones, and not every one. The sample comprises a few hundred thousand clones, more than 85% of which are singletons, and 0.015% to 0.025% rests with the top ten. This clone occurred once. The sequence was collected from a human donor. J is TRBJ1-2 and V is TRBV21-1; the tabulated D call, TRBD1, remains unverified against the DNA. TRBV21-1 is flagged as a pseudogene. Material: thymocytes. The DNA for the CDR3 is TGTGCCAGCAGTATTATTAGGGGCGGCCAATACTATGGCTACACCTTC. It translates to CASSIIRGGQYYGYTF.